These T cell receptor beta chains were read from a single sample in a study of cytomegalovirus exposure and HLA in healthy donors. The method was immunoSEQ multiplex PCR; TCRdb's version includes in-frame clones alone and lacks a portion of them. The data hold 100,000 to 120,000 clones, with approximately 82% observed a single time. Sample: PBMCs. The source of these receptors is a man aged 35 to 55 in good health and CMV-seropositive. The CDR3 runs from the conserved cysteine through the conserved F or W. A D gene is named only where the DNA matches it firmly. Rows give clone size only sometimes, using once, few, many, or a class for an expanded clone.

d_call j_call v_call cdr3_length clone_size cdr3_nt cdr3_aa
NA TRBJ1-2 TRBV5-4 12 NA TGTGCCAGCAGCACCACTTACTATGGCTACACCTTC CASSTTYYGYTF
NA TRBJ2-1 TRBV4-3 15 NA TGCGCCAGCAGCCAAGATGACCAGGGGAACAATGAGCAGTTCTTC CASSQDDQGNNEQFF
TRBD1 TRBJ2-2 TRBV4-3 14 NA TGCGCCAGCAGCCAAGAGACAGGGACCGGGGAGCTGTTTTTT CASSQETGTGELFF
NA TRBJ1-5 TRBV5-3 15 few TGTGCCAGAAGCGGATACAGGGAGATCAATCAGCCCCAGCATTTT CARSGYREINQPQHF
NA TRBJ2-5 TRBV11-1 14 NA TGTGCCAGCAGCTCTCGAAGGCCGGGGGAGACCCAGTACTTC CASSSRRPGETQYF
NA TRBJ2-2 TRBV12-5 14 NA TGTGCTAGCGGACTGATTTCGAACACCGGGGAGCTGTTTTTT CASGLISNTGELFF
NA TRBJ2-5 TRBV28 12 NA TGTGCCAGCAGTTACAGCGGGGAGACCCAGTACTTC CASSYSGETQYF
NA TRBJ2-6 TRBV29-1 14 NA TGCAGCGTTGCTGCTGTCTCTGGGGCCAACGGCCTGACTTTC CSVAAVSGANGLTF
NA TRBJ1-3 TRBV28 15 NA TGTGCCAGCGCTGACATGGTCAGCTCTGGAAACACCATATATTTT CASADMVSSGNTIYF
TRBD1 TRBJ1-4 TRBV30 16 NA TGTGCCTGGAGTGAGGGGCAGAGAGGGGGCCTTGAAAAACTGTTTTTT CAWSEGQRGGLEKLFF
NA TRBJ1-2 TRBV30 13 NA TGTGCCTGGAGGAAGGCGGGTAAAAGTGGCTACACCTTC CAWRKAGKSGYTF
NA TRBJ2-5 TRBV7-2 14 NA TGTGCCAGCAGCGGGAGGACTTTCCAAGAGACCCAGTACTTC CASSGRTFQETQYF
TRBD2 TRBJ2-1 TRBV19 16 NA TGTGCCAGTAGTATAGGGGGTCGAGCGGGAGTGGATGAGCAGTTCTTC CASSIGGRAGVDEQFF
TRBD1 TRBJ1-2 TRBV19 15 NA TGTGCCAGTAGTAGACAGGGACGCGGTAACTATGGCTACACCTTC CASSRQGRGNYGYTF
TRBD1 TRBJ2-1 TRBV6-4 12 NA TGTGCCAGCACGACAGGGGGCAATGAGCAGTTCTTC CASTTGGNEQFF
TRBD2 TRBJ2-1 TRBV27 14 once TGTGCCAGCAGCCACGGGAGGACAATCAATGAGCAGTTCTTC CASSHGRTINEQFF
TRBD2 TRBJ2-2 TRBV15 18 NA TGTGCCACCAGCAGAGTCCAGGGACTAGCGGAGAACACCGGGGAGCTGTTTTTT CATSRVQGLAENTGELFF
NA TRBJ1-2 TRBV12-2 16 NA TGTGCAAGTCGCTTACCTGAGGGTCCTGGACGGAAGGGCTACACCTTC CASRLPEGPGRKGYTF
NA TRBJ2-7 TRBV5-4 13 NA TGTGCCAGCAGCTTGGGGCAGTCCTACGAGCAGTACTTC CASSLGQSYEQYF
NA TRBJ1-3 TRBV5-4 14 NA TGTGCCAGCCACATTAGCGGGTCTGGAAACACCATATATTTT CASHISGSGNTIYF
NA TRBJ2-5 TRBV9 13 NA TGTGCCAGCAGCCCTCGGGAGTCCAGGGAGCAGTACTTC CASSPRESREQYF
NA TRBJ2-1 TRBV7-9 12 NA TGTGCCAGCAGCTTGGGCGACGATGAGCAGTTCTTC CASSLGDDEQFF
NA TRBJ2-5 TRBV4-1 14 NA TGCGCCAGCAGCCTGGGGGGGGGCAGAGAGACCCAGTACTTC CASSLGGGRETQYF
NA TRBJ1-2 TRBV7-3 15 NA TGTGCCAGCAGCTTAGATGGGGGGTCCCGAGGAGGCTACACCTTC CASSLDGGSRGGYTF
NA TRBJ1-5 TRBV6-5 14 NA TGTGCCAGCAGTTACGCGGGGCTGGGCCAGCCCCAGCATTTT CASSYAGLGQPQHF
NA TRBJ1-5 TRBV19 14 NA TGTGCCAGTAGTATAGTGACTCGGGACTTCCCCCAGCATTTT CASSIVTRDFPQHF
NA TRBJ1-2 TRBV11-2 13 few TGTGCCAGCAGCTCGTTAACTAACTATGGCTACACCTTC CASSSLTNYGYTF
TRBD2 TRBJ2-1 TRBV11-1 17 NA TGTGCCAGCAGCCTCGGCCCCGGGACTAGCGGGGCCAATGAGCAGTTCTTC CASSLGPGTSGANEQFF
NA TRBJ1-5 TRBV7-2 15 once TGTGCCAGCAGCGCCGGAGGTGGGGGCAATCAGCCCCAGCATTTT CASSAGGGGNQPQHF
NA TRBJ2-3 TRBV19 12 NA TGTGCCAGTAGTGTGCAGGGTGATACGCAGTATTTT CASSVQGDTQYF
NA TRBJ2-3 TRBV6-4 16 few TGTGCCAGCAGTGAGGGGCTAGCTGGGGGGTCAGATACGCAGTATTTT CASSEGLAGGSDTQYF
NA TRBJ2-3 TRBV12-5 14 NA TGTGCTAGTGGTTTGGTGGACGGGGCAGATACGCAGTATTTT CASGLVDGADTQYF
TRBD1 TRBJ1-4 TRBV11-2 15 NA TGTGCCAGCAGCCTAACCGGGACAGGGGGTACACAACTGTTTTTT CASSLTGTGGTQLFF
TRBD1 TRBJ1-1 TRBV5-6 15 few TGTGCCAGCTTCCGGGTGGGACAGGGGGACACTGAAGCTTTCTTT CASFRVGQGDTEAFF
TRBD1 TRBJ1-2 TRBV5-6 14 NA TGTGCCAGCAGCTCGGGACAGGGTAACTATGGCTACACCTTC CASSSGQGNYGYTF
TRBD1 TRBJ1-5 TRBV30 14 NA TGTGCCTGGAGTGTACAGACAGGGAGGCAGCCCCAGCATTTT CAWSVQTGRQPQHF
NA TRBJ2-2 TRBV9 15 NA TGTGCCAGCAGCGTAGCACTAGCAGAATTCGGGGAGCTGTTTTTT CASSVALAEFGELFF
TRBD1 TRBJ1-1 TRBV19 14 NA TGTGCCAGTAGTCTCACAGGGGGCTACACTGAAGCTTTCTTT CASSLTGGYTEAFF
NA TRBJ1-2 TRBV5-5 14 NA TGTGCCAGCAGCGCCGGGACTCTGGGCTATGGCTACACCTTC CASSAGTLGYGYTF
NA TRBJ2-7 TRBV7-2 15 few TGTGCCAGCAGCGCGAGGACTCGTCGCATCTACGAGCAGTACTTC CASSARTRRIYEQYF
TRBD1 TRBJ1-6 TRBV6-4 15 NA TGTGCCAGCAGGGCAAACAGGGGGAAACGGTCACCCCTCCACTTT CASRANRGKRSPLHF
TRBD2 TRBJ2-1 TRBV7-3 15 NA TGTGCCAGCAGCTTAGTTCTTAGCGGGAACGGCGAGCAGTTCTTC CASSLVLSGNGEQFF
TRBD2 TRBJ2-7 TRBV7-2 13 once TGTGCCAGCAGCCTTAGCGGGAGGGACGAGCAGTACTTC CASSLSGRDEQYF
TRBD2 TRBJ2-7 TRBV11-3 15 NA TGTGCCAGCAGCTTAGCGGGAGGCGGGGTATACGAGCAGTACTTC CASSLAGGGVYEQYF
TRBD1 TRBJ2-1 TRBV5-4 15 few TGTGCCAGCAGCCAAGACAGGGGGCGGACTAATGAGCAGTTCTTC CASSQDRGRTNEQFF